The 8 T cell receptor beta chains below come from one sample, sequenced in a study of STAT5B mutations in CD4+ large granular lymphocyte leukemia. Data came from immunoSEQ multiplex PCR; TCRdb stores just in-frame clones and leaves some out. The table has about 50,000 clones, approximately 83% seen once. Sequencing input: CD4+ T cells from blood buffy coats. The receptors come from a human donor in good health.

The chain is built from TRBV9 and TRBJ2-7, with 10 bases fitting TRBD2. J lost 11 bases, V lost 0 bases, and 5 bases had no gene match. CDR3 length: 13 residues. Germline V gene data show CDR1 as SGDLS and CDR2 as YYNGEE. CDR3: CASSVAASGREYF. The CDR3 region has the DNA TGTGCCAGCAGCGTAGCTGCTAGCGGGAGAGAGTACTTC.

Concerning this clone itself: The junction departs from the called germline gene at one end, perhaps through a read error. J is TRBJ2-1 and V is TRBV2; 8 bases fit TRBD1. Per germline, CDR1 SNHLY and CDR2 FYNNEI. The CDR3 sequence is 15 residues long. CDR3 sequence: CASSPRYRGTGSGLF. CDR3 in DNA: TGTGCCAGCAGCCCTCGTTACAGGGGGACTGGAAGTGGTCTCTTC.

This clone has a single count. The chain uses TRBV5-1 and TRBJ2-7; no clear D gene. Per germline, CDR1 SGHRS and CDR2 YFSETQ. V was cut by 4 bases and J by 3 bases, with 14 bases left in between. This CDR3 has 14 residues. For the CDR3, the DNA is TGCGCCAGCAGCCTCGACATGAGAAGCTACGAGCAGTACTTC. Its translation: CASSLDMRSYEQYF.

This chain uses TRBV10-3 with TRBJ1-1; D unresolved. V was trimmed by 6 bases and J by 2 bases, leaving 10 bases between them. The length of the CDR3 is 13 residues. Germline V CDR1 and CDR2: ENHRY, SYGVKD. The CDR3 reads CAISPETNTEAFF. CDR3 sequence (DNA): TGTGCCATCAGCCCCGAAACAAACACTGAAGCTTTCTTT.

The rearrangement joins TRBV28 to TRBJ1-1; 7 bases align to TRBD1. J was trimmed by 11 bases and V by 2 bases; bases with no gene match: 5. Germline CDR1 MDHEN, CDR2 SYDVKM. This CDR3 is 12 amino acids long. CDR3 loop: CASSLPGTEAFF. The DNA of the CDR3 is TGTGCCAGCAGTTTACCCGGGACAGAGGCTTTCTTT.

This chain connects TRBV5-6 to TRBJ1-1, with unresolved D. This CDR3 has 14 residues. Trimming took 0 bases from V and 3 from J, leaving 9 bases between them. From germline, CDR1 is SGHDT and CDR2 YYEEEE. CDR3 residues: CASSLVSAYTEAFF. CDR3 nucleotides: TGTGCCAGCAGCTTGGTGTCAGCCTACACTGAAGCTTTCTTT.

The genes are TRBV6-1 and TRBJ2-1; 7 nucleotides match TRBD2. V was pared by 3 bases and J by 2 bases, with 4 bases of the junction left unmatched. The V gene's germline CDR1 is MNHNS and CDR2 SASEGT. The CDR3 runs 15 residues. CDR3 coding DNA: TGTGCCAGCAGTGACTCCGGGACTACCTACAATGAGCAGTTCTTC. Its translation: CASSDSGTTYNEQFF.

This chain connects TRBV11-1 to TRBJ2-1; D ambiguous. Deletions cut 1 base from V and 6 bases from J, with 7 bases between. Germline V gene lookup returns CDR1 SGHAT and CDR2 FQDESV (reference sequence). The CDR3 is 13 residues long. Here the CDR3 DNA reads TGTGCCAGCAGCTTAGAACAGATCAATGAGCAGTTCTTC. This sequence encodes CASSLEQINEQFF.